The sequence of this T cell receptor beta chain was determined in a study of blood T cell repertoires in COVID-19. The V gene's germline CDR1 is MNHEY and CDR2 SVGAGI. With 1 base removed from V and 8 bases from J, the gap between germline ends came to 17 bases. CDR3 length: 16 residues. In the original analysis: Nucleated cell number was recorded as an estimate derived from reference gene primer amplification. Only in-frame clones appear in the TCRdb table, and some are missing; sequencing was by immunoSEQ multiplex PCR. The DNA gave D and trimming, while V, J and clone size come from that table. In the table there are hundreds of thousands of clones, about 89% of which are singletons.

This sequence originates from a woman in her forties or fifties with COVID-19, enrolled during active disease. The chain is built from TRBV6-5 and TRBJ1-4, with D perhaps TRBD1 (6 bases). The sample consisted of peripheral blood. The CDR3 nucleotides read TGTGCCAGCAGTTACTTGCCGACAGGCATCAGGGAAAAACTGTTTTTT. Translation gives CASSYLPTGIREKLFF.